This T cell receptor beta chain was obtained from a study of blood T cell repertoires in COVID-19. Per the authors' pipeline: For nucleated cells, counts were estimated from reference gene primer amplification. Method: immunoSEQ multiplex PCR; TCRdb's copy keeps in-frame clones and lacks some. The V and J calls and clone size were taken over from that table, and D and trimming were inferred from the DNA. This sample has some 150,000 clones, with about 86% found just once. Only a few counts were recorded for this clone. The TCR sequence derives from a woman between 50 and 59 years old with active or convalescent COVID-19. Sequences were obtained from peripheral blood.

CDR3: CASNIGTGGYEQYF. The CDR3 DNA follows: TGTGCCAGCAACATAGGGACAGGGGGCTACGAGCAGTACTTC. The V call is TRBV6-5, the J call TRBJ2-7, with 11 positions matching TRBD1. The germline V gene encodes CDR1 MNHEY and CDR2 SVGAGI. With V trimmed by 7 bases and J by 3 bases, 5 bases remained unmatched. The CDR3 totals 14 residues.